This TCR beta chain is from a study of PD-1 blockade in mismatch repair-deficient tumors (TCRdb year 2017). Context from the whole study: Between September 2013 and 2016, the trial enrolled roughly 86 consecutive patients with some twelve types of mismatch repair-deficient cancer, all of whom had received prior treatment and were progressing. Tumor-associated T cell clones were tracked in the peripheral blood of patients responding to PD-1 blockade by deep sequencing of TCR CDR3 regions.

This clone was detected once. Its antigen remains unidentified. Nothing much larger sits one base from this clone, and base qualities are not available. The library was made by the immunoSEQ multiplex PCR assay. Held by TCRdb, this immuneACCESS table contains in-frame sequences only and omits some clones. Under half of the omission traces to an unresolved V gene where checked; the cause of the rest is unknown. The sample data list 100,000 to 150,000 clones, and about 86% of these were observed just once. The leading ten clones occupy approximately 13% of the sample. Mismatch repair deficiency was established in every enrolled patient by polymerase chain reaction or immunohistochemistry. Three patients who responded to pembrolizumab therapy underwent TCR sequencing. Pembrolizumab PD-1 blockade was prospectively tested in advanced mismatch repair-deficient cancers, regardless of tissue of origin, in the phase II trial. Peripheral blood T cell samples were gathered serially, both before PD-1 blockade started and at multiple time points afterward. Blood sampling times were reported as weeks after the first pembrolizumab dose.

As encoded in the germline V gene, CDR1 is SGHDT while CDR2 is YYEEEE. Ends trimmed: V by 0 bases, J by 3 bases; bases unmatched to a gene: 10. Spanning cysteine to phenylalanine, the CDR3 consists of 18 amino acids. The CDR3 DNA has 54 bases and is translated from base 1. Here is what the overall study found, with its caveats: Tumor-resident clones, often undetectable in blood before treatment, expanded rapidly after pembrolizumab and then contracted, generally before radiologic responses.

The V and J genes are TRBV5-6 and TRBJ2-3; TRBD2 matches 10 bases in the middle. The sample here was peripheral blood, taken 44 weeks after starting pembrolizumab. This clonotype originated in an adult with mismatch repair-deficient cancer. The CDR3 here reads CASSLEWASGSSTDTQYF. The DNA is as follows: TGTGCCAGCAGCTTGGAATGGGCTAGCGGGAGTTCGACAGATACGCAGTATTTT.